This entry lists 16 T cell receptor beta chains sequenced from one sample in a study of vaccination and CD4 T cells after COVID-19. The Oncomine TCR Beta short-read assay sequenced DNA from cultured CD4+ T cells. Using its own MiXCR run on the PCR reads, TCRdb lists one record per CDR3 protein. The repertoire consists of fewer than 25,000 distinct CDR3 sequences, with about 42% occurring once and the leading ten covering about 6.3%. Their antigen targets remain unknown. The treatment was: roughly 10-day PBMC culture with coronavirus spike peptide pools or control peptides (ViraFEST assay). The sample in question was CD4+ T cells from blood, cultured in vitro, obtained before SARS-CoV-2 vaccination. The receptors were gathered from a human donor who had recovered from COVID-19.

In this sample, this clonotype turned up a few times. The rearrangement uses TRBV7-8 and TRBJ1-2, with 7 positions matching TRBD1. After removal of 1 base from V and 0 bases from J, the junction contained 5 bases not matched to a gene. CDR1 and CDR2 (germline): SGHVS, FQNEAQ. CDR3 length equals 16 residues. The CDR3 sequence: CASSLGSRGTNYGYTF. The CDR3 DNA is TGTGCCAGCAGCTTAGGAAGCAGGGGGACTAACTATGGCTACACCTTC.

The gene calls are TRBV20-1 and TRBJ2-3, with 8 bases that match TRBD2. With V trimmed by 3 bases and J by 2 bases, 7 bases remained unmatched. Looked up from germline, CDR1 is DFQATT and CDR2 is SNEGSKA (reference sequence). CDR3 length: 15 amino acids. CDR3 residues: CSARGGGGITDTQYF. For the CDR3, the DNA is TGCAGTGCTAGGGGCGGCGGGGGGATCACAGATACGCAGTATTTT.

This sequence joins TRBV11-2 and TRBJ1-1, with D perhaps matching TRBD1 (5 bases). CDR3 length equals 13 residues. From germline, CDR1 is SGHAT and CDR2 FQNNGV. V lost 0 bases, J lost 7 bases, and 9 bases lay in between. The CDR3 nucleotides read TGTGCCAGCAGCTTAGATCGGGACTTTGAAGCTTTCTTT. It is translated as CASSLDRDFEAFF.

The chain is built from TRBV2 and TRBJ2-2; no definite D call. The CDR3 is 13 amino acids. Germline assignment: CDR1 SNHLY and CDR2 FYNNEI. The V end was cut by 8 bases, the J end by 1 base, with 8 bases between. In DNA, the CDR3 is TGTGCCAGCCGTCAGGAGAACACCGGGGAGCTGTTTTTT. It is translated as CASRQENTGELFF.

The chain is built from TRBV7-2 and TRBJ1-1; TRBD1 is a possible D gene (6 bases). The CDR3 covers 15 residues. Trimming pared 5 bases from V and 5 bases from J, leaving 18 bases between. Germline-derived CDR1 and CDR2 are SGHTA and FQGNSA. CDR3 sequence: CASSPALGGRTEAFF. In DNA, the CDR3 is TGTGCCAGCAGCCCCGCATTGGGGGGGCGGACTGAAGCTTTCTTT.

The chain links TRBV4-3 to TRBJ2-2; 10 bases agree with TRBD2. This CDR3 is built from 16 residues. V gave up 3 bases and J gave up 4 bases; unmatched junction bases: 5. Per the germline V gene, CDR1 is LGHNA and CDR2 is YSLEER. CDR3 loop: CASSHLAGAGTGELFF. DNA of the CDR3: TGCGCCAGCAGCCACCTAGCGGGAGCGGGCACCGGGGAGCTGTTTTTT.

About this clonotype itself: One end of the junction fails to match germline, which may point to a read error. V usage is TRBV7-9 and J usage is TRBJ1-4, with D possibly TRBD1 on 5 matching bases. CDR1 is SEHNR and CDR2 is FQNEAQ in the germline V gene (reference sequence). The CDR3 sequence is 17 residues long. The CDR3 reads CVSSLVVRVGANEKLFF. The CDR3 DNA is TGTGTCAGCAGCTTAGTTGTCAGGGTGGGAGCTAATGAAAAACTGTTTTTT.

The chain links TRBV7-6 to TRBJ2-2; TRBD1 might be the D (7 bases). CDR1 is SGHVS and CDR2 is FNYEAQ in the germline V gene. V shed 1 base and J shed 5 bases, with 17 bases lying between them. CDR3 length: 17 residues. CDR3 nucleotide sequence: TGTGCCAGCAGCTTAGTATTTGTGGAGGGGGCGACCGGGGAGCTGTTTTTT. Translated: CASSLVFVEGATGELFF.

This chain links TRBV30 with TRBJ1-1; 8 bases agree with TRBD1. The CDR3 is 14 amino acids. The V segment lost 2 bases and the J segment 4 bases; nucleotides outside the gene matches: 6. Looked up from germline, CDR1 is GTSNPN and CDR2 is SVGIG (reference sequence). The CDR3: CAWSHFTGGTEAFF. The CDR3 DNA is TGTGCCTGGAGTCATTTCACAGGGGGCACTGAAGCTTTCTTT.

This clonotype was seen a handful of times. The V and J genes are TRBV20-1 and TRBJ2-1, with D perhaps given as TRBD1 or TRBD2 (5 bases each). The CDR3 spans 16 residues. Germline CDR1 DFQATT, CDR2 SNEGSKA (reference sequence). The V and J ends lost 0 bases and 0 bases respectively, with 12 bases between them. CDR3 protein: CSARDPGRSSYNEQFF. The CDR3 bases are TGCAGTGCTAGAGACCCGGGACGGAGCTCCTACAATGAGCAGTTCTTC.

The table lists this clonotype with a few counts. The J gene is TRBJ2-1, the V gene TRBV11-3, with 14 bases matching TRBD2. CDR1 is SGHNT, CDR2 YENEEA, per germline. V lost 7 bases, J lost 0 bases, and 8 bases stayed unmatched. The CDR3 consists of 18 residues. The CDR3 DNA reads as TGTGCCAGCAAGAGAGCGGGACTAGCGGGAGACTCCTACAATGAGCAGTTCTTC. This codes for CASKRAGLAGDSYNEQFF.

This clonotype was detected a few times. The chain combines TRBV28 with TRBJ1-6, with 7 nucleotides matching TRBD1. Germline values: CDR1 MDHEN, CDR2 SYDVKM. The CDR3 runs 17 residues. V trimming: 6 bases; J trimming: 5 bases; junction bases outside the gene matches: 13. CDR3 region: CASRSPGQLTNNSPLHF. The CDR3 bases are TGTGCCAGCAGGTCGCCGGGACAGTTAACGAATAATTCACCCCTCCACTTT.

This clonotype occurred a few times. The chain links TRBV5-4 to TRBJ1-6, with 8 nucleotides matching TRBD1. This CDR3 has 15 residues. Trimming removed 1 base from V and 10 bases from J; junction bases left unmatched: 7. Germline V gene lookup returns CDR1 SGHNT and CDR2 YYREEE (reference sequence). This chain's CDR3 is CASSLNQGAKSPLHF. The CDR3 DNA reads TGTGCCAGCAGCTTGAACCAGGGGGCGAAGTCACCCCTCCACTTT.

The chain couples TRBV7-2 to TRBJ1-5; D unclear. Germline CDR1 and CDR2: SGHTA and FQGNSA. The ends were cut back, 5 bases at V and 4 bases at J, with 18 bases in the middle. The CDR3 sequence is 16 residues long. The chain's CDR3 is CASSPDGPGRNQPQHF. Here the CDR3 DNA reads TGTGCCAGCAGCCCGGACGGTCCGGGTAGGAATCAGCCCCAGCATTTT.

The V gene is TRBV6-5, the J gene TRBJ1-1, with D unclear. This CDR3 has 16 amino acids. CDR1 is MNHEY, CDR2 SVGAGI, per germline. V shed 8 bases and J shed 0 bases, with 19 bases lying between them. CDR3 nucleotides: TGTGCCAGCGGTTCGGTCCAGTTAGGGTTGAACACTGAAGCTTTCTTT. Its translation is CASGSVQLGLNTEAFF.

This clonotype was found a few times. CDR3 coding DNA: TGTGCCAGCAGTTCCCTCGTAGGGTACGACGAGCAGTACTTC. This gives the protein CASSSLVGYDEQYF. This rearrangement joins TRBV6-2 or TRBV6-3 to TRBJ2-7; D remains ambiguous. Trimming stripped 4 bases from V and 5 bases from J, with 15 bases between. The CDR3 runs to 14 residues. Germline V gene lookup returns CDR1 MNHEY and CDR2 SVGEGT.